This is a list of T cell receptor beta chains from one sample in a study of T-cell memory formation after mild COVID-19. TCRdb passed the 5' RACE reads through MiXCR, listing each CDR3 protein once. Altogether roughly 260,000 distinct CDR3 sequences are present, approximately 16% being singletons, with the ten largest covering approximately 3.5%. Sequenced: PBMCs or a T cell subset sorted from them (not recorded which). The receptors stem from a man between 18 and 35 years old who had mild COVID-19 (a few samples of this study predate the infection). Cell type and time point are not known. CDR3s include the opening cysteine and the closing phenylalanine or tryptophan. Fields, in order: J gene, V gene, clone size, CDR3 length, D gene, CDR3 protein, CDR3 DNA. D genes are given only for firm matches. The size of a clone is reported for some rows only, either as once, few or many, or as a class for expanded clones.

j_gene: TRBJ2-3; v_gene: TRBV6-2/TRBV6-3; abundance: NA; len: 11; d_gene: NA; CDR3aa: CASSRFDTQYF; CDR3nt: TGTGCCAGCAGTCGATTCGATACGCAGTATTTT
j_gene: TRBJ2-1; v_gene: TRBV7-2; abundance: NA; len: 14; d_gene: NA; CDR3aa: CASSLRTDYNEQFF; CDR3nt: TGTGCCAGCAGCTTAAGGACCGATTACAATGAGCAGTTCTTC
j_gene: TRBJ1-6; v_gene: TRBV10-3; abundance: few; len: 14; d_gene: TRBD1; CDR3aa: CAISEDRGLSPLHF; CDR3nt: TGTGCCATCAGTGAGGACAGGGGGCTTTCACCCCTCCACTTT
j_gene: TRBJ1-6; v_gene: TRBV4-3; abundance: NA; len: 17; d_gene: NA; CDR3aa: CASSPDPGRTYNSPLHF; CDR3nt: TGCGCCAGCAGCCCGGACCCAGGAAGGACCTATAATTCACCCCTCCACTTT
j_gene: TRBJ2-1; v_gene: TRBV12-3/TRBV12-4; abundance: NA; len: 15; d_gene: TRBD2; CDR3aa: CASSPGAGVYNEQFF; CDR3nt: TGTGCCAGCAGTCCCGGAGCGGGGGTATACAATGAGCAGTTCTTC
j_gene: TRBJ1-1; v_gene: TRBV6-2/TRBV6-3; abundance: few; len: 15; d_gene: NA; CDR3aa: CASSWQWAKNTEAFF; CDR3nt: TGTGCCAGCAGTTGGCAGTGGGCTAAGAACACTGAAGCTTTCTTT
j_gene: TRBJ2-2; v_gene: TRBV7-3; abundance: many; len: 15; d_gene: TRBD1; CDR3aa: CASSSGTANTGELFF; CDR3nt: TGTGCCAGCAGCTCCGGGACAGCGAACACCGGGGAGCTGTTTTTT
j_gene: TRBJ2-7; v_gene: TRBV6-1; abundance: NA; len: 12; d_gene: NA; CDR3aa: CASSELSYEQYF; CDR3nt: TGTGCCAGCAGTGAACTCAGCTACGAGCAGTACTTC
j_gene: TRBJ2-3; v_gene: TRBV9; abundance: NA; len: 15; d_gene: NA; CDR3aa: CASSVDEGGTDTQYF; CDR3nt: TGTGCCAGCAGCGTAGATGAGGGGGGGACAGATACGCAGTATTTT
j_gene: TRBJ2-1; v_gene: TRBV12-3/TRBV12-4; abundance: NA; len: 14; d_gene: TRBD2; CDR3aa: CASKVASGVNEQFF; CDR3nt: TGTGCCAGCAAAGTCGCTAGCGGGGTCAATGAGCAGTTCTTC
j_gene: TRBJ1-2; v_gene: TRBV6-1; abundance: NA; len: 13; d_gene: TRBD1; CDR3aa: CASRPTGVGGYTF; CDR3nt: TGTGCCAGCAGACCCACAGGGGTAGGCGGCTACACCTTC
j_gene: TRBJ1-1; v_gene: TRBV5-1; abundance: few; len: 15; d_gene: NA; CDR3aa: CASSPTVRANTEAFF; CDR3nt: TGCGCCAGCAGCCCTACTGTCAGGGCAAACACTGAAGCTTTCTTT
j_gene: TRBJ2-5; v_gene: TRBV7-2; abundance: few; len: 15; d_gene: TRBD2; CDR3aa: CASSPRLAGRETQYF; CDR3nt: TGTGCCAGCAGCCCCCGACTAGCGGGGAGGGAGACCCAGTACTTC
j_gene: TRBJ2-5; v_gene: TRBV5-4; abundance: NA; len: 13; d_gene: NA; CDR3aa: CASSLVAGETQYF; CDR3nt: TGTGCCAGCAGCTTGGTAGCTGGAGAGACCCAGTACTTC
j_gene: TRBJ1-2; v_gene: TRBV4-2; abundance: many; len: 14; d_gene: NA; CDR3aa: CASSQVAEVYGYTF; CDR3nt: TGTGCCAGCAGCCAAGTCGCGGAAGTTTATGGCTACACCTTC
j_gene: TRBJ2-3; v_gene: TRBV19; abundance: NA; len: 15; d_gene: NA; CDR3aa: CASTRSTHSTDTQYF; CDR3nt: TGTGCCAGCACCCGTAGCACGCATAGCACAGATACGCAGTATTTT
j_gene: TRBJ1-1; v_gene: TRBV5-1; abundance: NA; len: 14; d_gene: NA; CDR3aa: CASSLVSSLAEAFF; CDR3nt: TGCGCCAGCAGCTTGGTAAGTTCGCTGGCTGAAGCTTTCTTT
j_gene: TRBJ2-1; v_gene: TRBV6-6; abundance: NA; len: 17; d_gene: TRBD2; CDR3aa: CASRGTSGGASYNEQFF; CDR3nt: TGTGCCAGCAGAGGGACTAGCGGGGGGGCATCCTACAATGAGCAGTTCTTC
j_gene: TRBJ2-3; v_gene: TRBV10-1; abundance: few; len: 16; d_gene: NA; CDR3aa: CASSETGTYSTDTQYF; CDR3nt: TGCGCCAGCAGTGAAACCGGGACATATAGCACAGATACGCAGTATTTT
j_gene: TRBJ2-3; v_gene: TRBV5-1; abundance: few; len: 15; d_gene: NA; CDR3aa: CASSPLGISTDTQYF; CDR3nt: TGCGCCAGCAGCCCCCTTGGGATTAGCACAGATACGCAGTATTTT
j_gene: TRBJ2-1; v_gene: TRBV20-1; abundance: many; len: 16; d_gene: TRBD2; CDR3aa: CSASVLAGASYNEQFF; CDR3nt: TGCAGTGCTAGCGTCTTAGCGGGGGCCTCCTACAATGAGCAGTTCTTC
j_gene: TRBJ2-1; v_gene: TRBV28; abundance: few; len: 13; d_gene: TRBD2; CDR3aa: CANRGGPYNEQFF; CDR3nt: TGTGCCAACCGGGGGGGCCCCTACAATGAGCAGTTCTTC
j_gene: TRBJ2-1; v_gene: TRBV11-3; abundance: NA; len: 16; d_gene: TRBD2; CDR3aa: CASSPNSGGFQFEQFF; CDR3nt: TGTGCCAGCAGCCCCAATAGCGGGGGATTCCAATTTGAGCAGTTCTTC
j_gene: TRBJ2-5; v_gene: TRBV5-4; abundance: NA; len: 13; d_gene: NA; CDR3aa: CASSLVQQETQYF; CDR3nt: TGTGCCAGCAGCTTGGTACAGCAAGAGACCCAGTACTTC
j_gene: TRBJ1-3; v_gene: TRBV3-1; abundance: NA; len: 13; d_gene: NA; CDR3aa: CASSNLGVNTIYF; CDR3nt: TGTGCCAGCAGCAACTTGGGAGTTAACACCATATATTTT
j_gene: TRBJ2-1; v_gene: TRBV20-1; abundance: NA; len: 14; d_gene: TRBD2; CDR3aa: CSAREGTSYNEQFF; CDR3nt: TGCAGTGCTAGAGAGGGGACTAGCTACAATGAGCAGTTCTTC
j_gene: TRBJ1-1; v_gene: TRBV20-1; abundance: NA; len: 12; d_gene: NA; CDR3aa: CSARQEEDEAFF; CDR3nt: TGCAGTGCTCGACAGGAGGAAGATGAAGCTTTCTTT
j_gene: TRBJ2-1; v_gene: TRBV5-6; abundance: many; len: 16; d_gene: NA; CDR3aa: CASSLGGQGSYNEQFF; CDR3nt: TGTGCCAGCAGCTTGGGAGGGCAGGGCTCCTACAATGAGCAGTTCTTC
j_gene: TRBJ1-1; v_gene: TRBV12-3/TRBV12-4; abundance: NA; len: 13; d_gene: TRBD1; CDR3aa: CASSDRVGTEAFF; CDR3nt: TGTGCCAGCAGTGACAGGGTGGGGACTGAAGCTTTCTTT
j_gene: TRBJ2-5; v_gene: TRBV2; abundance: NA; len: 14; d_gene: TRBD1; CDR3aa: CASSVRDSQETQYF; CDR3nt: TGTGCCAGCAGCGTCCGGGACAGCCAAGAGACCCAGTACTTC
j_gene: TRBJ1-2; v_gene: TRBV9; abundance: NA; len: 15; d_gene: NA; CDR3aa: CASSVQDSSFYGYTF; CDR3nt: TGTGCCAGCAGCGTTCAGGACAGCTCTTTCTATGGCTACACCTTC
j_gene: TRBJ2-4; v_gene: TRBV28; abundance: many; len: 12; d_gene: NA; CDR3aa: CASSLTNGIQYF; CDR3nt: TGTGCCAGCAGTTTAACAAATGGCATTCAGTACTTC
j_gene: TRBJ2-1; v_gene: TRBV20-1; abundance: few; len: 13; d_gene: TRBD2; CDR3aa: CSLSGGPRNEQFF; CDR3nt: TGCAGCCTCTCGGGGGGGCCGAGAAATGAGCAGTTCTTC
j_gene: TRBJ1-1; v_gene: TRBV6-2/TRBV6-3; abundance: NA; len: 16; d_gene: NA; CDR3aa: CASSWVPPQPNTEAFF; CDR3nt: TGTGCCAGCAGTTGGGTTCCACCTCAGCCGAACACTGAAGCTTTCTTT
j_gene: TRBJ2-7; v_gene: TRBV20-1; abundance: few; len: 13; d_gene: NA; CDR3aa: CSARDRHLYEQYF; CDR3nt: TGCAGTGCTAGAGATAGACACCTCTACGAGCAGTACTTC
j_gene: TRBJ1-5; v_gene: TRBV20-1; abundance: NA; len: 15; d_gene: NA; CDR3aa: CSARPPGLSNQPQHF; CDR3nt: TGCAGTGCTAGACCGCCAGGGCTCAGCAATCAGCCCCAGCATTTT
j_gene: TRBJ2-3; v_gene: TRBV6-5; abundance: many; len: 16; d_gene: TRBD2; CDR3aa: CASSYQGGRGRDTQYF; CDR3nt: TGTGCCAGCAGTTATCAGGGTGGGAGGGGACGAGATACGCAGTATTTT
j_gene: TRBJ1-5; v_gene: TRBV6-2/TRBV6-3; abundance: few; len: 13; d_gene: TRBD1; CDR3aa: CASSDRVVQPQHF; CDR3nt: TGTGCCAGCAGCGACAGGGTCGTTCAGCCCCAGCATTTT
j_gene: TRBJ2-4; v_gene: TRBV10-3; abundance: many; len: 14; d_gene: TRBD2; CDR3aa: CATGLDLAGGIQYF; CDR3nt: TGTGCCACGGGACTAGACCTCGCCGGGGGGATTCAGTACTTC
j_gene: TRBJ1-2; v_gene: TRBV5-1; abundance: few; len: 14; d_gene: NA; CDR3aa: CASSLGGDFYGYTF; CDR3nt: TGCGCCAGCAGCTTGGGAGGTGATTTCTATGGCTACACCTTC
j_gene: TRBJ1-4; v_gene: TRBV12-5; abundance: few; len: 19; d_gene: NA; CDR3aa: CASGLDLLLSRGASEKLFF; CDR3nt: TGTGCTAGTGGTTTGGATCTTCTATTGTCGAGGGGGGCTTCCGAAAAACTGTTTTTT
j_gene: TRBJ1-1; v_gene: TRBV7-2; abundance: few; len: 14; d_gene: TRBD1; CDR3aa: CASSFDRAVPEAFF; CDR3nt: TGTGCCAGCAGCTTCGACAGGGCGGTTCCTGAAGCTTTCTTT
j_gene: TRBJ1-2; v_gene: TRBV18; abundance: NA; len: 11; d_gene: NA; CDR3aa: CASSPDTGYTF; CDR3nt: TGTGCCAGCTCACCAGACACTGGCTACACCTTC
j_gene: TRBJ2-3; v_gene: TRBV5-1; abundance: few; len: 17; d_gene: TRBD2; CDR3aa: CASSLVELAGGTDTQYF; CDR3nt: TGCGCCAGCAGCTTGGTCGAACTAGCGGGAGGCACAGATACGCAGTATTTT
j_gene: TRBJ2-5; v_gene: TRBV18; abundance: few; len: 17; d_gene: TRBD1; CDR3aa: CASSPSGQGWTSETQYF; CDR3nt: TGTGCCAGCTCACCATCGGGACAGGGGTGGACCTCGGAGACCCAGTACTTC
j_gene: TRBJ2-2; v_gene: TRBV20-1; abundance: NA; len: 13; d_gene: NA; CDR3aa: CSARAADTGELFF; CDR3nt: TGCAGTGCTAGAGCAGCAGACACCGGGGAGCTGTTTTTT
j_gene: TRBJ2-5; v_gene: TRBV20-1; abundance: NA; len: 15; d_gene: TRBD1; CDR3aa: CSARGSGLPQETQYF; CDR3nt: TGCAGTGCCAGGGGGTCCGGACTCCCCCAAGAGACCCAGTACTTC
j_gene: TRBJ1-3; v_gene: TRBV29-1; abundance: NA; len: 11; d_gene: NA; CDR3aa: CSAVRENTIYF; CDR3nt: TGCAGCGCTGTCAGGGAAAACACCATATATTTT